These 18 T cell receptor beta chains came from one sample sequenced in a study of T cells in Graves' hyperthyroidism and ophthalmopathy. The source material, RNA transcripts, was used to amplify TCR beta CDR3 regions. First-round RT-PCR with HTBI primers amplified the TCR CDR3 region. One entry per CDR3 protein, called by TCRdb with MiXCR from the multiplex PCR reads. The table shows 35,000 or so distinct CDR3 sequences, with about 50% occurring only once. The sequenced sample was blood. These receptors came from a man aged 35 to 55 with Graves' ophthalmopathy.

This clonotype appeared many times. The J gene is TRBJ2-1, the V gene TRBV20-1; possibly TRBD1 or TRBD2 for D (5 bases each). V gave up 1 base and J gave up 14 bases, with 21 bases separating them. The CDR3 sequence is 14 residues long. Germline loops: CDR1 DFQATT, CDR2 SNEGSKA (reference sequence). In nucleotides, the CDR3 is TGCAGTGCTAGAGTTGGGGGAGATAGTGACCCGGAGTTCTTC. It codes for CSARVGGDSDPEFF.

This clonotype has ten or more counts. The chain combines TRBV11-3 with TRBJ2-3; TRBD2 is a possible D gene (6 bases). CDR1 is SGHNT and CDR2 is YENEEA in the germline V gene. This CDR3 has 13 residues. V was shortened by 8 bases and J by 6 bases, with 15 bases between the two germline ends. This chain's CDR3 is CASQGAEGDTQYF. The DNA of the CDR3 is TGTGCCAGCCAAGGAGCGGAGGGGGATACGCAGTATTTT.

The CDR3 DNA reads TGTGCCAGCAGCTTTCGCGGGAGGGCCGGGAATGAGCAGTTCTTC. It encodes CASSFRGRAGNEQFF. V and J are TRBV7-3 and TRBJ2-1; TRBD2 matches 9 bases. The germline V gene has CDR1 SGHTA and CDR2 FQGTGA. After removal of 3 bases from V and 7 bases from J, the junction contained 7 bases not matched to a gene. This CDR3 contains 15 residues.

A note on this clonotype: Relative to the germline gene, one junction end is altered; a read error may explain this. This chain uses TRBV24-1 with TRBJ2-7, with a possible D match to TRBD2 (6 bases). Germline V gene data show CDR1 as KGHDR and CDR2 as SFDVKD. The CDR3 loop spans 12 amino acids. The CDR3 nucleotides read TGTGCCACCAGTGAGGGGACTCAGGAGCGGTACTTC. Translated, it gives CATSEGTQERYF.

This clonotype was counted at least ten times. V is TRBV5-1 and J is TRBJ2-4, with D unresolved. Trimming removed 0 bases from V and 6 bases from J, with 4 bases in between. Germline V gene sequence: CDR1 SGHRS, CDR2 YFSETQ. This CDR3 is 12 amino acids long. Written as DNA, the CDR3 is TGCGCCAGCAGCTTGGACAGAAACATTCAGTACTTC. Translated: CASSLDRNIQYF.

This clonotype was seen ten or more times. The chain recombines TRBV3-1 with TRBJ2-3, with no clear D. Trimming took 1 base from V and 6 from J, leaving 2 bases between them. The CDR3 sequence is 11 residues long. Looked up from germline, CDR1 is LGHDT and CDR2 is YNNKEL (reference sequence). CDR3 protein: CASSQVDTQYF. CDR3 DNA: TGTGCCAGCAGCCAAGTCGATACGCAGTATTTT.

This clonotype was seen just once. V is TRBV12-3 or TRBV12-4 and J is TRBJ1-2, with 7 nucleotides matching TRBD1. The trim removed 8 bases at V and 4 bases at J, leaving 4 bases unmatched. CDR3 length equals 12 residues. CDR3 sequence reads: CASGRQGYGYTF. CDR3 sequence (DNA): TGTGCCAGCGGGAGACAGGGCTATGGCTACACCTTC.

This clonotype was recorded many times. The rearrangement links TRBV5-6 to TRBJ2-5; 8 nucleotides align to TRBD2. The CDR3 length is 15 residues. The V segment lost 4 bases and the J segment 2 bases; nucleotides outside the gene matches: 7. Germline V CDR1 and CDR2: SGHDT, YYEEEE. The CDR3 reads CASSPPGGGQETQYF. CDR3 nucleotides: TGTGCCAGCAGCCCTCCGGGGGGGGGTCAAGAGACCCAGTACTTC.

This CDR3 is CASRDYNQPQHF. In DNA, the CDR3 is TGTGCCAGCAGGGACTACAATCAGCCCCAGCATTTT. The rearrangement joins TRBV6-1 to TRBJ1-5; D is ambiguous. V gave up 6 bases and J gave up 3 bases, with 6 bases separating them. The CDR3 totals 12 residues. From germline, CDR1 is MNHNS and CDR2 SASEGT.

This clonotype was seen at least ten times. The CDR3 DNA reads TGTGCCAGCAGCCAAGCCGGGACTACTACCTACGAGCAGTACTTC. It encodes CASSQAGTTTYEQYF. The chain recombines TRBV5-4 with TRBJ2-7; 7 bases agree with TRBD2. J gave up 2 bases and V 4 bases, and 9 bases lay outside the gene matches. The V gene's germline CDR1 is SGHNT and CDR2 YYREEE (reference sequence). The CDR3 runs to 15 residues.

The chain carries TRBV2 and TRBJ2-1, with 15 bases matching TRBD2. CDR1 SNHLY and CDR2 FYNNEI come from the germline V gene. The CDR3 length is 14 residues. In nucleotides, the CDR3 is TGTGCTTTCTCCGGGACTAGCGGGGGGAATGAGCAGTTCTTC. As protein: CAFSGTSGGNEQFF.

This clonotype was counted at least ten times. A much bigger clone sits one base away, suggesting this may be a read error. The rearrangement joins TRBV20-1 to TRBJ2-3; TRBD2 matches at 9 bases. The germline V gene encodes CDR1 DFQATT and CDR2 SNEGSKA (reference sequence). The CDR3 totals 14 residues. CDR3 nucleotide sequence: TGCGGTGCAGAACTAGCGGGTAGCACAGATACGCAGTATTTT. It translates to CGAELAGSTDTQYF.

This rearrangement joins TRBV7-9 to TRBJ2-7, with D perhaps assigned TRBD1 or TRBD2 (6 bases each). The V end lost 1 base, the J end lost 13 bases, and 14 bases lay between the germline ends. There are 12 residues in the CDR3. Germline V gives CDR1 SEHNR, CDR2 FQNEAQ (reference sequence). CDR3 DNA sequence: TGTGCCAGCAGCTTAGGTGGACGGGGGCATTACTTC. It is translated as CASSLGGRGHYF.

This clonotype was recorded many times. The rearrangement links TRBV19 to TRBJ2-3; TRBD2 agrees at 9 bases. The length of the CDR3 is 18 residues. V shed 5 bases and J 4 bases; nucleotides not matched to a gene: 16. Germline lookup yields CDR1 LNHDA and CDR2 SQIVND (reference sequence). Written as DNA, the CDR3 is TGTGCCAGTAGTGGGTCGGTAGCGGGAGTTCTGAGTGCAGATACGCAGTATTTT. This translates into CASSGSVAGVLSADTQYF.

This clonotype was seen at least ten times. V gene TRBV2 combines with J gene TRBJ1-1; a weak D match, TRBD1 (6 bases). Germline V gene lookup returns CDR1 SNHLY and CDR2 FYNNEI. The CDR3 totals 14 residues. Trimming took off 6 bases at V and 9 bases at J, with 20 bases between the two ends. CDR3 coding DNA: TGTGCCAGCAGCGGAGTAGACTGGACAGTGAAAGCTTTCTTT. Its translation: CASSGVDWTVKAFF.

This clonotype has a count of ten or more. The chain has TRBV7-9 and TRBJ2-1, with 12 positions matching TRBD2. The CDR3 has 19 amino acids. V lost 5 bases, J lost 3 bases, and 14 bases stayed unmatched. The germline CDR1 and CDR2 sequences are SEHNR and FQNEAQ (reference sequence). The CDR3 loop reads CASSVGRLAGDHFYNEQFF. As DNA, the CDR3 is TGTGCCAGCAGCGTAGGACGACTAGCGGGGGACCATTTCTACAATGAGCAGTTCTTC.

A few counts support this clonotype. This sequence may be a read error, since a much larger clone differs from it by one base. CDR3 bases: TGTGCCAGCAGTCTAAGGGCAACTAATGAAGAACTGTTTTTT. Amino acids: CASSLRATNEELFF. This chain connects TRBV6-1 to TRBJ1-4; D is unresolved. The germline V gene has CDR1 MNHNS and CDR2 SASEGT. The CDR3 is 14 amino acids.

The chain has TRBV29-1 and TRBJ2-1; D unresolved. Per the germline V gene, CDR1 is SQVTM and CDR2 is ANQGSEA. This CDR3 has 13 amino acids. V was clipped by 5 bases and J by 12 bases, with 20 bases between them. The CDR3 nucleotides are TGCAGCGTTCGGGCAGACCGCACAGATACGCAGTTCTTC. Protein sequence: CSVRADRTDTQFF.